This T cell receptor (beta chain) was identified in a study of shared clonotypes between healthy human individuals. Study conclusions and caveats: The naive CD4 repertoires of a few donors were compared, and 5% to 6.5% of clonotypes were shared. Among donors, the sharing of clonotypes was expected to be influenced by sequencing depth.

Terminally differentiated effector memory CD45RA+ cells were left out of the naive CD8 fraction, which was CD45RO-negative and positively selected for CCR7. The data were produced by immunoSEQ multiplex PCR, yet TCRdb's version contains in-frame clones alone and is incomplete. The sample shows hundreds of thousands of clones, approximately 95% of them seen only once. Note on this clone: What it binds is not known.

Trimming removed 3 bases from V and 1 base from J; junction bases left unmatched: 6. Germline-derived CDR1 and CDR2 are SGHRS and YFSETQ. CDR3 size: 15 residues. The receptor was derived from a woman aged 25 to 39 in good health. The rearrangement uses TRBV5-1 and TRBJ2-7, with 8 bases aligning to TRBD2. The sequencing input was naive CD8+ T cells sorted from blood. CDR3 protein: CASSWVAGGSYEQYF. The CDR3 DNA is TGCGCCAGCAGCTGGGTGGCGGGAGGTTCCTACGAGCAGTACTTC.